In its sample, the clone carrying this TCR beta chain was seen a few times. The table came from immunoSEQ multiplex PCR; TCRdb's copy has only in-frame clones and leaves some out. The data show around 81,000 clones, with 70% to 90% seen just once and roughly 4% held by the top ten. The data were taken from a study of technical replicates of blood from several donors. Germline V gene sequence: CDR1 GTSNPN, CDR2 SVGIG (reference sequence). J was trimmed by 1 base and V by 4 bases; bases with no gene match: 2. The CDR3 extends over 13 amino acids. Sequencing used PBMCs. The receptor was derived from a human donor in good health. Some clones in this sample may be carry-over from other donors' samples. The genes are TRBV30 and TRBJ2-3; 7 bases align to TRBD2. The CDR3 nucleotides are TGTGCCTGGACTGCGGGGGGCACAGATACGCAGTATTTT. Amino acid sequence: CAWTAGGTDTQYF. The full variable domain, rest sourced from reference TRBV30 and TRBJ2-3, is SQTIHQWPATLVQPVGSPLSLECTVEGTSNPNLYWYRQAAGRGLQLLFYSVGIGQISSEVPQNLSASRPQDRQFILSSKKLLLSDSGFYLCAWTAGGTDTQYFGPGTRLTVL.